Described below is a single T cell receptor (beta chain) sequence and its context. Its antigen is as yet unknown. This entry comes from a study of CD8 T cells in ankylosing spondylitis. Study-wide findings and caveats: Matched ankylosing spondylitis synovial fluid reportedly contained a significantly enriched population of disease-linked clones. What seemed typical of ankylosing spondylitis blood was a TCR beta motif built from several highly homologous variants.

TCRdb fed the 5' RACE reads into MiXCR, producing one record per CDR3 protein. Among hundreds of thousands of distinct CDR3 sequences listed, 10% to 15% were seen once. V lost 7 bases to trimming and J lost 4 bases, with 16 bases between them. This CDR3 has 14 amino acids. Germline CDR1 ENHRY, CDR2 SYGVKD. The TCR was taken from a male donor with ankylosing spondylitis. The chain carries TRBV10-3 and TRBJ2-5; TRBD2 is a possible D gene (6 bases). The material sequenced was blood, either unsorted or a sorted T cell fraction (not recorded which). The CDR3 DNA is TGTGCCATCAATGACCCCGGGCGGGGAGAGACCCAGTACTTC. Translating it yields CAINDPGRGETQYF.